This T cell receptor (beta chain) was observed in a study of T cells in Graves' hyperthyroidism and ophthalmopathy. Findings and limits, study-wide: Most expanded thyroid clonotypes above 0.001 recurred in blood.

Lactation, pregnancy, other autoimmune disease or uncontrolled infection led to exclusion of patients. As concerns this clonotype: Its antigen is unknown.

From RNA transcripts, TCR beta CDR3 regions were amplified. TCR CDR3 regions were first amplified by RT-PCR with HTBI primers. MiXCR, applied by TCRdb to the multiplex PCR reads, yields one record per CDR3 protein. The table has 360,000 or so distinct CDR3 sequences, over 15% seen once. The specimen was blood. The receptor comes from a woman younger than 35 with Graves' hyperthyroidism.

CDR3 residues: CASRPDLSSGNTIYF. Here the CDR3 DNA reads TGTGCCAGCAGGCCGGACCTGAGCTCTGGAAACACCATATATTTT. This chain links TRBV5-4 with TRBJ1-3; no clear D gene. V was cut by 5 bases and J by 0 bases, with 12 bases left in between. The germline V gene encodes CDR1 SGHNT and CDR2 YYREEE (reference sequence). This CDR3 contains 15 residues.